This TCR beta chain was identified in a study of blood T cell repertoires in COVID-19. At the level of the study: The United States, Italy and Spain provided the acute and convalescent COVID-19 samples.

The authors' processing: Estimation of nucleated cell counts was performed using reference gene primer amplification. Some clones are missing from TCRdb's copy, which holds only in-frame ones; the method was immunoSEQ multiplex PCR. V, J and clone size were drawn from that table, and D and trimming were deduced from the DNA. The sample holds about 83,000 clones, more than 75% seen once. V gave up 4 bases and J gave up 5 bases, with 21 bases separating them. Looked up from germline, CDR1 is SNHLY and CDR2 is FYNNEI. The CDR3 extends over 17 amino acids. This receptor was identified in a man older than 75 with active or convalescent COVID-19. The chain is built from TRBV2 and TRBJ2-1; perhaps TRBD2 as D (7 bases). Source material: peripheral blood. CDR3 DNA: TGTGCCAGCAGTGGAGGGGGGCCGGGAGGCACAGACAATGAGCAGTTCTTC. Translating gives CASSGGGPGGTDNEQFF.